The source of this T cell receptor (beta chain) is a study of blood T cell repertoires in COVID-19. The assay was immunoSEQ multiplex PCR, and TCRdb's table has in-frame clones only and misses some. The sample yields about 42,000 clones, about nine tenths seen once. Germline CDR1 is SGHAT and CDR2 is FQNNGV. This CDR3 has 16 amino acids. Trimming stripped 1 base from V and 8 bases from J, with 18 bases between. The TCR comes from a human donor in a cohort sampled during active COVID-19. The sequencing sample was made of peripheral blood. The V gene is TRBV11-2, the J gene TRBJ2-4, with D possibly matching TRBD1 (6 bases). CDR3 bases: TGTGCCAGCAGCTTAGTTAGACAGGTGGCCCATGACATTCAGTACTTC. Encoded protein: CASSLVRQVAHDIQYF.